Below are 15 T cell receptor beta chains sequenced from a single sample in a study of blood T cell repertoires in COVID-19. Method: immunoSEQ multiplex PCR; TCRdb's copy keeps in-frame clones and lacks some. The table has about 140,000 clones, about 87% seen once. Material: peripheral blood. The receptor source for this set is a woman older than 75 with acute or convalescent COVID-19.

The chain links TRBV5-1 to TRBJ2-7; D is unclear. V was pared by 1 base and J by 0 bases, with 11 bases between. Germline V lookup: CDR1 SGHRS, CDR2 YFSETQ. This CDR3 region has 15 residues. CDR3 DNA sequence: TGCGCCAGCAGCTTGTCATCCGGTTACTCCTACGAGCAGTACTTC. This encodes CASSLSSGYSYEQYF.

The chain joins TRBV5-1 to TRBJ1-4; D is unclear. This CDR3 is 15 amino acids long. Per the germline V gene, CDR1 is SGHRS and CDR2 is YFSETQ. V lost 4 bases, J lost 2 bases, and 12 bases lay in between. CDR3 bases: TGCGCCAGCAGCATAGCCCCGGGGACTAATGAAAAACTGTTTTTT. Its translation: CASSIAPGTNEKLFF.

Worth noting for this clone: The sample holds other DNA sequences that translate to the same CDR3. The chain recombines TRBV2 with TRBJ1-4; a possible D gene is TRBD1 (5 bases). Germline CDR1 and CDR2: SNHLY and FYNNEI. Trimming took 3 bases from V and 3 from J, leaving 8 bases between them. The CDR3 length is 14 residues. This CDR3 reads CASSEGGSNEKLFF. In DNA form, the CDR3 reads TGTGCCAGCAGTGAGGGGGGTTCTAATGAAAAACTGTTTTTT.

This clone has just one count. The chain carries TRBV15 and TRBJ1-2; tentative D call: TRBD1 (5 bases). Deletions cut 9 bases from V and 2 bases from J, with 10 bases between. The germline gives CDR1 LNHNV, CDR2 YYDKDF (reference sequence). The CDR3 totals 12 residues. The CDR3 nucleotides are TGTGCCACGGGCCAGGGAAACTATGGCTACACCTTC. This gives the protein CATGQGNYGYTF.

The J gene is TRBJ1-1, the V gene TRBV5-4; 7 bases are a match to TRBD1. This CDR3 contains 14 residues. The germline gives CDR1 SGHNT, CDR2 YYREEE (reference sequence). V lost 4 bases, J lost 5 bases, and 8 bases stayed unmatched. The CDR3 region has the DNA TGTGCCAGCAGCACCGGACAGGTGGGGACTGAAGCTTTCTTT. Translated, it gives CASSTGQVGTEAFF.

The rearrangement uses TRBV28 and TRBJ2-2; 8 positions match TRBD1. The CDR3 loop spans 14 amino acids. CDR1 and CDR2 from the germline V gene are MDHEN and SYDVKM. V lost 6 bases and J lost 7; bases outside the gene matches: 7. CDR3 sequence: CASRTGVPVGELFF. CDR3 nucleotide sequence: TGTGCCAGCAGGACAGGGGTGCCTGTCGGGGAGCTGTTTTTT. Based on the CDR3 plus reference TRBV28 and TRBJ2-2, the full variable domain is DVKVTQSSRYLVKRTGEKVFLECVQDMDHENMFWYRQDPGLGLRLIYFSYDVKMKEKGDIPEGYSVSREKKERFSLILESASTNQTSMYLCASRTGVPVGELFFGEGSRLTVL.

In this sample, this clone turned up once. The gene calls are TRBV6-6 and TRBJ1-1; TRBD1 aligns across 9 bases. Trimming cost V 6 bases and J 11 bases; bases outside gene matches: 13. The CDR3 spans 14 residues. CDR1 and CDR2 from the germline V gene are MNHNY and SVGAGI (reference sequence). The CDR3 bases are TGTGCCAGCAGAATACAGGGGGCTCAGTTGAGGGCTTTCTTT. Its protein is CASRIQGAQLRAFF.

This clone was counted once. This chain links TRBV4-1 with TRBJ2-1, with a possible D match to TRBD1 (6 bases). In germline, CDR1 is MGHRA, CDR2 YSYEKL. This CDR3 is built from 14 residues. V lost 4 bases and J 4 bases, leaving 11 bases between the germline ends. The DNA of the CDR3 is TGCGCCAGCAGCCCTGCTGGACAGTACAATGAGCAGTTCTTC. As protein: CASSPAGQYNEQFF.

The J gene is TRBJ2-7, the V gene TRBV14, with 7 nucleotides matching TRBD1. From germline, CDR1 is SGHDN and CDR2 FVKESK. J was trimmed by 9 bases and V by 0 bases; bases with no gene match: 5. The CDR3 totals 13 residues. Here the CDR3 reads CASSQEYRGVQYF. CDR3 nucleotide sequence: TGTGCCAGCAGCCAAGAATACAGGGGAGTGCAGTACTTC.

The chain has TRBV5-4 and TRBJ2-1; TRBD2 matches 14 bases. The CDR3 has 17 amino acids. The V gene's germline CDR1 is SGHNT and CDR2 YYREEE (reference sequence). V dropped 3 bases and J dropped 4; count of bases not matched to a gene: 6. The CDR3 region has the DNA TGTGCCAGCAGCTACGGACTAGCGGGGGGAAAGTACAATGAGCAGTTCTTC. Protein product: CASSYGLAGGKYNEQFF.

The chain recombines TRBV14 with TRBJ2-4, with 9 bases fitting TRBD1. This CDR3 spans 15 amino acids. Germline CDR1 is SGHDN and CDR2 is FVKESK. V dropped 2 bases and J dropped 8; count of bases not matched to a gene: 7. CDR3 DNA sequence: TGTGCCAGCAGCCAATCGACAGGGGGGTTGGACATTCAGTACTTC. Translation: CASSQSTGGLDIQYF. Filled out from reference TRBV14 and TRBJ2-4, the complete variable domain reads EAGVTQFPSHSVIEKGQTVTLRCDPISGHDNLYWYRRVMGKEIKFLLHFVKESKQDESGMPNNRFLAERTGGTYSTLKVQPAELEDSGVYFCASSQSTGGLDIQYFGAGTRLSVL.

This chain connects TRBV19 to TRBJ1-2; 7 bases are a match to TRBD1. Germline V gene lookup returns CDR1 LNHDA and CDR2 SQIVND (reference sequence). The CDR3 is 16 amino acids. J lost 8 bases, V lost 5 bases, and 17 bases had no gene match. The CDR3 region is CASSPRRQGGGGGYTF. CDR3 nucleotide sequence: TGTGCCAGTAGTCCCCGCCGGCAGGGGGGCGGAGGCGGCTACACCTTC.

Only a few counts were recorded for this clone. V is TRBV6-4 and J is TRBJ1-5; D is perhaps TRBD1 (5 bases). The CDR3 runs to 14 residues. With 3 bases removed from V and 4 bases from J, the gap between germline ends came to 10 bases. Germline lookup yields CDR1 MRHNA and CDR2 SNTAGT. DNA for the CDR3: TGTGCCAGCAGTGAAACCCACAGGAATCAGCCCCAGCATTTT. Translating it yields CASSETHRNQPQHF.

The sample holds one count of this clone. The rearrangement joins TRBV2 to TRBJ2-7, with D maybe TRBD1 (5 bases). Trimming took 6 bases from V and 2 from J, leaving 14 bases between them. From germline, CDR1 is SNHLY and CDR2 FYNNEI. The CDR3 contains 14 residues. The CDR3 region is CASRPDISTYEQYF. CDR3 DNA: TGTGCCAGCAGGCCGGACATTTCAACCTACGAGCAGTACTTC.

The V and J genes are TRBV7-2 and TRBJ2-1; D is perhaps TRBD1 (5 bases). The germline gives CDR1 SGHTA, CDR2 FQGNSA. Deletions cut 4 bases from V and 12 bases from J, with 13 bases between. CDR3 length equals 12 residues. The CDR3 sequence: CASSSDTGRQFF. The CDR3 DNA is TGTGCCAGCAGCTCGGACACAGGACGGCAGTTCTTC. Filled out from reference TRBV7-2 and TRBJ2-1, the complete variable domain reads GAGVSQSPSNKVTEKGKDVELRCDPISGHTALYWYRQSLGQGLEFLIYFQGNSAPDKSGLPSDRFSAERTGGSVSTLTIQRTQQEDSAVYLCASSSDTGRQFFGPGTRLTVL.